These 9 T cell receptor beta chains were sequenced from one sample in a study of blood T cell repertoires in COVID-19. Assay used: immunoSEQ multiplex PCR; TCRdb lists only in-frame clones, some missing. The sample has 220,000 or so clones, 82% seen once. The specimen sequenced was peripheral blood. These receptors came from a woman older than 75 with acute or convalescent COVID-19.

The rearrangement uses TRBV9 and TRBJ1-2, with 9 bases fitting TRBD1. Germline assignment: CDR1 SGDLS and CDR2 YYNGEE. There are 14 residues in the CDR3. V lost 5 bases and J lost 8; bases outside the gene matches: 10. As DNA, the CDR3 is TGTGCCAGCAGGACCGACAGGGGGAAGGGAGGCTACACCTTC. Its translation: CASRTDRGKGGYTF. Looking up the rest from reference TRBV9 and TRBJ1-2 gives the full variable domain: DSGVTQTPKHLITATGQRVTLRCSPRSGDLSVYWYQQSLDQGLQFLIQYYNGEERAKGNILERFSAQQFPDLHSELNLSSLELGDSALYFCASRTDRGKGGYTFGSGTRLTVV.

The rearrangement links TRBV6-6 to TRBJ1-2; 9 bases agree with TRBD1. The CDR3 runs 13 residues. J was trimmed by 6 bases and V by 5 bases; bases with no gene match: 4. The germline V gene encodes CDR1 MNHNY and CDR2 SVGAGI (reference sequence). The CDR3, as DNA: TGTGCCAGCAGTAGGACAGGGGCAAATGGCTACACCTTC. This codes for CASSRTGANGYTF.

This sequence joins TRBV20-1 and TRBJ2-7, with D perhaps TRBD1 (6 bases). V lost 7 bases, J lost 3 bases, and 10 bases lay in between. This CDR3 region has 11 residues. Germline assignment: CDR1 DFQATT and CDR2 SNEGSKA (reference sequence). CDR3 in DNA: TGCAGTGTTGGACAGAACTACGAGCAGTACTTC. It translates to CSVGQNYEQYF.

This clone was picked up a small number of times. The V and J genes are TRBV28 and TRBJ1-2, with TRBD1 matching over 10 bases. V lost 6 bases, J lost 4 bases, and 2 bases stayed unmatched. CDR1 is MDHEN, CDR2 SYDVKM, per germline. The CDR3 loop spans 13 amino acids. The CDR3 loop reads CASRTGGSYGYTF. The CDR3 DNA sequence: TGTGCCAGCAGGACAGGGGGCAGCTATGGCTACACCTTC.

The chain combines TRBV19 with TRBJ1-2; D not certain. CDR1 LNHDA and CDR2 SQIVND come from the germline V gene (reference sequence). The CDR3 extends over 14 amino acids. With 5 bases removed from V and 10 bases from J, the gap between germline ends came to 20 bases. The CDR3 is CASSVTTDSIVYTF. CDR3 nucleotide sequence: TGTGCCAGTAGTGTCACGACTGATTCAATTGTCTACACCTTC. Supplemented by reference TRBV19 and TRBJ1-2, the full variable domain reads DGGITQSPKYLFRKEGQNVTLSCEQNLNHDAMYWYRQDPGQGLRLIYYSQIVNDFQKGDIAEGYSVSREKKESFPLTVTSAQKNPTAFYLCASSVTTDSIVYTFGSGTRLTVV.

This clone was found many times. This chain links TRBV18 with TRBJ2-7; a weak D match, TRBD1 (6 bases). Trimming took 5 bases from V and 1 from J, leaving 12 bases between them. Germline lookup yields CDR1 KGHSH and CDR2 LQKENI. This CDR3 region has 14 residues. CDR3 DNA: TGTGCCAGCTCAAAGACAGGATATTCCTACGAGCAGTACTTC. This sequence encodes CASSKTGYSYEQYF. Full variable domain (outside the CDR3, taken from reference TRBV18 and TRBJ2-7): NAGVMQNPRHLVRRRGQEARLRCSPMKGHSHVYWYRQLPEEGLKFMVYLQKENIIDESGMPKERFSAEFPKEGPSILRIQQVVRGDSAAYFCASSKTGYSYEQYFGPGTRLTVT.

The chain couples TRBV28 to TRBJ1-4; possibly TRBD1 for D (6 bases). Germline values: CDR1 MDHEN, CDR2 SYDVKM. The V end was cut by 4 bases, the J end by 7 bases, with 16 bases between. The CDR3 consists of 15 residues. The CDR3 loop is CASSYTGHYSEKLFF. The CDR3 DNA reads TGTGCCAGCAGTTACACAGGGCACTACAGTGAAAAACTGTTTTTT. Based on the CDR3 plus reference TRBV28 and TRBJ1-4, the full variable domain is DVKVTQSSRYLVKRTGEKVFLECVQDMDHENMFWYRQDPGLGLRLIYFSYDVKMKEKGDIPEGYSVSREKKERFSLILESASTNQTSMYLCASSYTGHYSEKLFFGSGTQLSVL.

The rearrangement joins TRBV3-1 (or the pseudogene TRBV3-2) to TRBJ1-2, with D hard to call. The CDR3 covers 12 residues. The germline gives CDR1 LGHDT, CDR2 YNNKEL (reference sequence). V shed 1 base and J shed 7 bases, with 7 bases lying between them. Written as DNA, the CDR3 is TGTGCCAGCAGCCAAGGGGAGCGTGGCTACACCTTC. The encoded protein is CASSQGERGYTF.

The chain joins TRBV3-1 (or the pseudogene TRBV3-2) to TRBJ2-1; TRBD2 matches 10 bases. The CDR3 has 17 amino acids. Trimming cost V 1 base and J 1 base; bases outside gene matches: 4. Germline V gene lookup returns CDR1 LGHDT and CDR2 YNNKEL (reference sequence). The CDR3 loop is CASSQVSGRVSYNEQFF. The DNA of the CDR3 is TGTGCCAGCAGCCAAGTCAGCGGGAGGGTTTCCTACAATGAGCAGTTCTTC.